This T cell receptor beta chain is from a study of blood T cell repertoires in COVID-19. Overall study context: T cells, B-cell-depleted T cells, or PBMCs provided the cDNA or gDNA that served as material.

Germline lookup yields CDR1 SGHRS and CDR2 YFSETQ. This CDR3 is built from 15 residues. V shed 0 bases and J 2 bases; nucleotides not matched to a gene: 5. Per the original data handling: Counts of nucleated cells, estimated from reference gene primer amplification, were obtained. Using immunoSEQ multiplex PCR, the repertoire was profiled, and TCRdb retains in-frame clones only, with some absent. V and J calls and clone size are as listed in that table; D and trimming were resolved from the DNA. The sample yields 170,000 or so clones, roughly nine tenths seen once. The sequenced material came from peripheral blood. The source of this sequence is a young man who had recovered from COVID-19. The rearrangement joins TRBV5-1 to TRBJ2-7; 7 nucleotides match TRBD1. CDR3 DNA sequence: TGCGCCAGCAGCTTGGGGGGGACAGTTCCCTACGAGCAGTACTTC. Its protein is CASSLGGTVPYEQYF.